This TCR beta chain was recorded in a study of T-cell memory formation after mild COVID-19 (dated by TCRdb to the early 2020s). In terms of the full investigation: TCR sequence clusters from the two donors were found to be largely donor specific. Two young, previously healthy adult volunteers, one female and one male, were included in the cohort. In a couple of donors, T-cell clones that expanded and contracted after mild COVID-19 were followed by sequencing TCRalpha and TCRbeta repertoires longitudinally.

Study-level results and caveats: Only a couple of mild cases were covered in the study, and larger cohorts including severe cases with pre-infection samples were considered necessary. SARS-CoV-2 specificity was not confirmed for the second-wave clones peaking on day 37. Clones that contracted from day 15 to 85 showed balanced CD4/CD8 phenotypes, whereas a second wave of clones that expanded from day 15 to 37 leaned towards CD4+. The detection of some responding clones in pre-infection memory suggests that pre-existing cross-reactive memory T cells joined the SARS-CoV-2 response. Contracting CD4+ clones were found mainly in CM and EM memory subsets, while CD8+ clones were enriched in EMRA.

Ficoll-Paque density gradient centrifugation was the method used to isolate PBMCs. Sequencing was performed on an Illumina NovaSeq 6000. Using 5'RACE with constant-segment primers, TCRalpha and TCRbeta cDNA libraries were constructed, with sample barcodes and unique molecular identifiers added in the process. RNA was extracted from every sample with Trizol reagent. Amplification of the libraries took two PCR steps, and the second step added a second sample barcode plus Illumina TruSeq adapters. Sequencing of the libraries was done on an Illumina NovaSeq, producing 2 x 150 bp paired-end reads. On the study's bioinformatics: Demultiplexing of reads and collapsing into UMI-guided consensus sequences were performed with migec v1.2.7. Using mixcr v2.1.11, the UMI consensuses were aligned to TRA and TRB V and J templates and assembled into clonotypes. Clonotypes were classified as expanded or contracted when called significant by both edgeR and NoisET, with noise models trained on biological replicates. For edgeR calls, the thresholds were a false discovery rate-adjusted p below 0.01 and a log2 fold-change of 1. As an exploratory analysis of dynamics, max-normalized trajectories of the 1000 most abundant clonotypes were examined with PCA combined with hierarchical clustering. Separately sequenced CD4+ and CD8+ repertoires were used to assign the CD4 or CD8 phenotype of responding clones. TCRdb applied fastp at Q25 and MiXCR to the public reads, then kept only in-frame beta chains. For every CDR3 protein sequence, its rows merge into one entry that carries the most common genes and DNA. V and J calls and clone size were set by TCRdb, not the authors. A total of around 530,000 distinct CDR3 sequences appear in this sample, approximately 21% of them only once. Around 9.2% of the sample rests with the top ten.

A remark on this clonotype: The antigen it binds to is not known. Base qualities are missing; no much larger clone stands one base away.

The sample consisted of PBMCs or a T cell subset sorted from them (not recorded which). The clonotype originates from an adult woman who had mild COVID-19 (a few samples of this study predate the infection). The sample titles of this study are shuffled in the database, so cell type and time point are left out; the donor was told from shared clones.

The bases are TGCAGCGTCCGGGGGGACACGAACACTGAAGCTTTCTTT. Its coded protein is CSVRGDTNTEAFF. The chain joins TRBV29-1 to TRBJ1-1, with TRBD1 perhaps the D gene, on 6 matching bases. The V and J ends are trimmed by 6 bases and 1 base, leaving 12 bases between them. The CDR3 sequence holds 13 residues, the cysteine and phenylalanine included. Of the read, only the CDR3 DNA is kept; its 39 bases are in frame from base 1. Via the germline V gene, CDR1 is SQVTM and CDR2 ANQGSEA.